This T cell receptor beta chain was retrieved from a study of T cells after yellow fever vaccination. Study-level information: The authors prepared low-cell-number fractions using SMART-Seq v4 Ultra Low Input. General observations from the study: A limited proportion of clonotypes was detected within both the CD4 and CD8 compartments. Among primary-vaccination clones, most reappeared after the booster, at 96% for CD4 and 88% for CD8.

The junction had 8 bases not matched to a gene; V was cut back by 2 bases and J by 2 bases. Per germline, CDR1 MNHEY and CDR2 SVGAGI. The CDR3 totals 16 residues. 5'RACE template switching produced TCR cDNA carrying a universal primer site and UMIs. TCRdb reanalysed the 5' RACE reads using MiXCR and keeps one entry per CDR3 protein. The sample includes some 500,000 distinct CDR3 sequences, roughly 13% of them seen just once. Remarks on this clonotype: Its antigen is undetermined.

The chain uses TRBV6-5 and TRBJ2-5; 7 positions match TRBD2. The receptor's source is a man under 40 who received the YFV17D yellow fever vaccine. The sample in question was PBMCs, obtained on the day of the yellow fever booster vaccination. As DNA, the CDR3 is TGTGCCAGCAGTTACGGGGGGGGTGGCAGACAAGAGACCCAGTACTTC. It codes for CASSYGGGGRQETQYF.